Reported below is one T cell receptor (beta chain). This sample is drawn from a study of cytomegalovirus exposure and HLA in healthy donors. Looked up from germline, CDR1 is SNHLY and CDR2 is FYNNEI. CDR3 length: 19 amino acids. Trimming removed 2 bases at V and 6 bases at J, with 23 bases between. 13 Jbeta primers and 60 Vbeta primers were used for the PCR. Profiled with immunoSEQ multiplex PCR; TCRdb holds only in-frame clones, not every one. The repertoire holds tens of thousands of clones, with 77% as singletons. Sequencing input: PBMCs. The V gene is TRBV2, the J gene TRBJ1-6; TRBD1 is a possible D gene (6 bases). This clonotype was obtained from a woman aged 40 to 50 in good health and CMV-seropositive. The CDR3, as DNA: TGTGCCAGCAGTGAATCCCACCTATCCAACAGGGTCGGTAATTCACCCCTCCACTTT. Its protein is CASSESHLSNRVGNSPLHF.